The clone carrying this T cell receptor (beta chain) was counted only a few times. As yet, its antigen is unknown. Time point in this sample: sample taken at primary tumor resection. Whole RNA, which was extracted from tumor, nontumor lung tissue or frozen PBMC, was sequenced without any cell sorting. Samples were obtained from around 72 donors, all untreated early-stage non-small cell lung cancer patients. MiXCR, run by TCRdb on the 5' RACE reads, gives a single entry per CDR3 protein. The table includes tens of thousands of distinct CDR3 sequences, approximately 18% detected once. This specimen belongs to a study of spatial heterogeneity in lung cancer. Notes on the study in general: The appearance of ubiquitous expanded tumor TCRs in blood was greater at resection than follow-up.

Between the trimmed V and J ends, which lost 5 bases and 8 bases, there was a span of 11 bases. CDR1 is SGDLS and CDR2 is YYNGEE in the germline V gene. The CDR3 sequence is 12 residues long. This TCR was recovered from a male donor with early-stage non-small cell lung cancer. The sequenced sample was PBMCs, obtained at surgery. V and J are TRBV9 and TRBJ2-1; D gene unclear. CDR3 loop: CASSSTPYEQFF. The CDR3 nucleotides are TGTGCCAGCAGTTCGACCCCATATGAGCAGTTCTTC.